The clone carrying this T cell receptor beta chain was counted at least ten times. The data are from a study of T cells in Graves' hyperthyroidism and ophthalmopathy. Regions amplified from RNA transcripts were the TCR beta CDR3 regions. The HTBI primer set was used in a first-round RT-PCR of the TCR CDR3. TCRdb re-derived calls from the multiplex PCR reads in MiXCR, one entry per CDR3 protein. The sample comprises 400,000 to 600,000 distinct CDR3 sequences, about 16% of which are singletons, and 25% to 35% rests with the top ten. Sequencing was carried out using blood. The sequence came from a woman aged 25 to 39 with Graves' ophthalmopathy.

The CDR3 DNA sequence: TGCAGCGTTGACCCGGGAGGGAACGAGCAGTACTTC. Its protein product is CSVDPGGNEQYF. This chain connects TRBV29-1 to TRBJ2-7; 8 bases line up with TRBD2. CDR3 length equals 12 residues. From germline, CDR1 is SQVTM and CDR2 ANQGSEA. The J segment lost 5 bases and the V segment lost 3 bases, leaving 3 bases of the junction unmatched.